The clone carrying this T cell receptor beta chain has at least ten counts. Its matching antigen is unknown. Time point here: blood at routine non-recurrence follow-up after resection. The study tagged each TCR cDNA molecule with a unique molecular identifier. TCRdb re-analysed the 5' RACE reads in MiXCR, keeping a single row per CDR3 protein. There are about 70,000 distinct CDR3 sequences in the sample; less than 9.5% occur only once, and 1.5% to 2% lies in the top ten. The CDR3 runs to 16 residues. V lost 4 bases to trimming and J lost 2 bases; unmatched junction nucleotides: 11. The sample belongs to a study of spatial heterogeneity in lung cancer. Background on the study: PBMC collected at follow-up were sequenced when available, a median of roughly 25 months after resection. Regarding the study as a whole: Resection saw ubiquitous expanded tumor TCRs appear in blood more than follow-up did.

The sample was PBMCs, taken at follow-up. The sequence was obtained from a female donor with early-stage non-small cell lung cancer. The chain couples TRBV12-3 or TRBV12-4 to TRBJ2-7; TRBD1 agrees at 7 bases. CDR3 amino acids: CASSSAGQEPTYEQYF. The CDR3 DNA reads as TGTGCCAGCAGTTCAGCCGGACAGGAGCCGACCTACGAGCAGTACTTC.